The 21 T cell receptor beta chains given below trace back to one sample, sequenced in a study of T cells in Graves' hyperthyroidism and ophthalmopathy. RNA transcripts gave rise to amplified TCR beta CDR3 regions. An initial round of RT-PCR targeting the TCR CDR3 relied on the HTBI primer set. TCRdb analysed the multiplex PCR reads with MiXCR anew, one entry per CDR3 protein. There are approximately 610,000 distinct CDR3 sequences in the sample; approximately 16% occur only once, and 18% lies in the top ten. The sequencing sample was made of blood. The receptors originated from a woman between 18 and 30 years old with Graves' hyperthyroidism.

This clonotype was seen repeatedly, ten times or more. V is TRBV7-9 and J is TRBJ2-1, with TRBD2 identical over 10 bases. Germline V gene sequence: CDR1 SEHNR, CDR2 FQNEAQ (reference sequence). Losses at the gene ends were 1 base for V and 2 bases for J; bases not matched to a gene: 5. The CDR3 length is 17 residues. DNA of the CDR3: TGTGCCAGCAGCTTAGTGGCTAGCGGGAGAACCTACAATGAGCAGTTCTTC. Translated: CASSLVASGRTYNEQFF.

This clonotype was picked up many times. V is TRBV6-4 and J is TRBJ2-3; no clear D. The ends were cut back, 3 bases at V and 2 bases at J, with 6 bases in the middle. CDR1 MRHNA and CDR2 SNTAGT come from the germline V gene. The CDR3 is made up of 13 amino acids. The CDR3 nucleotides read TGTGCCAGCAGTGATTCCCCCACAGATACGCAGTATTTT. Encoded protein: CASSDSPTDTQYF.

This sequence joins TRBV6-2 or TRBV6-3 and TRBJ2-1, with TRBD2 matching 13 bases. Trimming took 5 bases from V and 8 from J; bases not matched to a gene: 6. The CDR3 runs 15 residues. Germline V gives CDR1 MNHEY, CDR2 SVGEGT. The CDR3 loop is CASSVTSGGADEQFF. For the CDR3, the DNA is TGTGCCAGCAGTGTTACTAGCGGGGGGGCCGATGAGCAGTTCTTC.

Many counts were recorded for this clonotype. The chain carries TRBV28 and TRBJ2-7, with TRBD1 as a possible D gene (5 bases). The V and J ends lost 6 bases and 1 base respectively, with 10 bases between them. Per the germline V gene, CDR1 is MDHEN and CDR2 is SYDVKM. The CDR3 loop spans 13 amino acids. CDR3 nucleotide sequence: TGTGCCAGCAGCCGACAGAGATCCTACGAGCAGTACTTC. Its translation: CASSRQRSYEQYF.

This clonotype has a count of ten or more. CDR3 DNA: TGCAGTGCTCGACTAGCGGGATTACAAGAGACCCAGTACTTC. Translated: CSARLAGLQETQYF. The chain employs TRBV20-1 and TRBJ2-5; 11 nucleotides agree with TRBD2. This CDR3 contains 14 residues. Losses at the gene ends were 5 bases for V and 2 bases for J; bases not matched to a gene: 4. Germline-derived CDR1 and CDR2 are DFQATT and SNEGSKA (reference sequence).

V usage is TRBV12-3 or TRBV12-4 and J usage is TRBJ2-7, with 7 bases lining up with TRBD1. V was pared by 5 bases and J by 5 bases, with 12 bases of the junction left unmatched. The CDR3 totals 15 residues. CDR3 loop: CASSPTGTAYNEQYF. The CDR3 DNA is TGTGCCAGCAGTCCCACCGGGACAGCATACAACGAGCAGTACTTC.

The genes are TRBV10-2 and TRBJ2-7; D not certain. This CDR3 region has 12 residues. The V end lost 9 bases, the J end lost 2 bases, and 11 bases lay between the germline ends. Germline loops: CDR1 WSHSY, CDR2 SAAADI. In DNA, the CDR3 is TGCGCCAGTGGTTTTGGGACCTACGAGCAGTACTTC. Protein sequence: CASGFGTYEQYF.

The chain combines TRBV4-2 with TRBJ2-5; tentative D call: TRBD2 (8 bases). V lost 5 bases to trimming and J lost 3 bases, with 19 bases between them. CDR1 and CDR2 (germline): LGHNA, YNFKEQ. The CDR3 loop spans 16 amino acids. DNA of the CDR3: TGTGCCAGCAGCGCAGGGGGGGGTAGCGGGGAAGAGACCCAGTACTTC. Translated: CASSAGGGSGEETQYF.

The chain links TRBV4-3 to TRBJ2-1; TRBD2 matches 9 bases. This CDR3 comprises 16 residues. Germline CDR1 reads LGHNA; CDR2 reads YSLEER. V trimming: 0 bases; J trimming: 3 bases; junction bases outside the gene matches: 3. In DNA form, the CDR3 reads TGCGCCAGCAGCCAAGAGGGCGGGGGGGACTACAATGAGCAGTTCTTC. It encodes CASSQEGGGDYNEQFF.

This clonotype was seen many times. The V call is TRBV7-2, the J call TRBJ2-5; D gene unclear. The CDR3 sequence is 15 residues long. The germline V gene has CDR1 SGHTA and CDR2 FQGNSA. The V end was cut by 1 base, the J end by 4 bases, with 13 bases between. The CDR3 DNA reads TGTGCCAGCAGCTTAGACCACCCCCGGACAGAGACCCAGTACTTC. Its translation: CASSLDHPRTETQYF.

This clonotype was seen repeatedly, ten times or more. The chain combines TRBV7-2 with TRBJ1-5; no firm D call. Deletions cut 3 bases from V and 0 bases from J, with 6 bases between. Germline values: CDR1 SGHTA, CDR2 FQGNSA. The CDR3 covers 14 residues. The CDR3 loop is CASSFQVSNQPQHF. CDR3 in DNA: TGTGCCAGCAGCTTCCAGGTTAGCAATCAGCCCCAGCATTTT.

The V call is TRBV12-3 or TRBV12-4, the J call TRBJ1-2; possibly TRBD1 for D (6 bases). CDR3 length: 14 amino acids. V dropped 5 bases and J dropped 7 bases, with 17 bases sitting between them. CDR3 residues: CASSLGAGSVGYTF. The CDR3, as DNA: TGTGCCAGCAGTCTGGGGGCGGGATCGGTTGGCTACACCTTC.

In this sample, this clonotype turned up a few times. The CDR3 sequence: CASSEAGSPLGGYTF. CDR3 DNA: TGTGCCAGCAGTGAAGCGGGGAGCCCCCTTGGGGGCTACACCTTC. The chain employs TRBV2 and TRBJ1-2, with unresolved D. There are 15 residues in the CDR3. Germline lookup yields CDR1 SNHLY and CDR2 FYNNEI. V gave up 0 bases and J gave up 8 bases, with 16 bases separating them.

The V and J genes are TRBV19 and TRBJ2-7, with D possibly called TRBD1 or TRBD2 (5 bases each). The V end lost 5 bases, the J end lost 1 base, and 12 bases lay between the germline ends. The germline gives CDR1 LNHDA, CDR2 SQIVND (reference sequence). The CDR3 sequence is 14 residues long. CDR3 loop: CASSGARGSYEQYF. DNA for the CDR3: TGTGCCAGTAGTGGGGCAAGAGGGTCCTACGAGCAGTACTTC.

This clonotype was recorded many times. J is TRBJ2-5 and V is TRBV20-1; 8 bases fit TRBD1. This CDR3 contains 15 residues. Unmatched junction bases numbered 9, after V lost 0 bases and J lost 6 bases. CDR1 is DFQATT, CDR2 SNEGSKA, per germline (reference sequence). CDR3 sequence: CSARDGIGQGQTQYF. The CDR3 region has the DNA TGCAGTGCTAGAGATGGAATCGGACAGGGACAGACCCAGTACTTC.

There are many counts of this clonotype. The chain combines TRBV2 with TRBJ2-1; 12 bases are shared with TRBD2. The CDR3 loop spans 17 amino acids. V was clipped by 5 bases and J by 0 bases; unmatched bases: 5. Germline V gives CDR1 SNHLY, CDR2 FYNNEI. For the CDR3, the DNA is TGTGCCAGCAGTAGTACTAGCGGGAGGAGCTCCTACAATGAGCAGTTCTTC. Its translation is CASSSTSGRSSYNEQFF.

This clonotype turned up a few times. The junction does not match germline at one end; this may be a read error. Here the CDR3 DNA reads TGCACCAGCAGCCCTAGACAGGGTCCTAAGGAAAAACTGTTTTTT. Translation: CTSSPRQGPKEKLFF. The genes are TRBV5-1 and TRBJ1-4; the match to TRBD1 covers 7 bases. In germline, CDR1 is SGHRS, CDR2 YFSETQ. The CDR3 runs to 15 residues.

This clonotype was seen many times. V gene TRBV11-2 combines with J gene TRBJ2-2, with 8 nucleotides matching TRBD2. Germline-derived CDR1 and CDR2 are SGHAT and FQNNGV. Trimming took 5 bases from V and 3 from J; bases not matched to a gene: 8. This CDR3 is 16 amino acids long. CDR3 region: CASSNYGTSHTGELFF. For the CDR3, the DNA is TGTGCCAGCAGCAACTACGGGACTAGTCACACCGGGGAGCTGTTTTTT.

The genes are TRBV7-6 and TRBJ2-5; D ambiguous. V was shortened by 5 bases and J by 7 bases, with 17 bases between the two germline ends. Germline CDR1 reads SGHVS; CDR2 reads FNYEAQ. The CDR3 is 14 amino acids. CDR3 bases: TGTGCCAGCAGCCCCCCCGGCCCCGGTCGGACCCAGTACTTC. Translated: CASSPPGPGRTQYF.

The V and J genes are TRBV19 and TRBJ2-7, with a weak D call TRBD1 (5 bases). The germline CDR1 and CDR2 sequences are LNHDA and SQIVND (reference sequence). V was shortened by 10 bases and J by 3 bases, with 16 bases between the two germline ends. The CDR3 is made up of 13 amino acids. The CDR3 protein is CATKSDRNYEQYF. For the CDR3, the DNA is TGTGCCACTAAATCAGACAGAAACTACGAGCAGTACTTC.

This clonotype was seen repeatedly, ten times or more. The CDR3 coding sequence is TGTGCCAGCAGCTCATCCACAGGGTATGAGCAGTTCTTC. Protein: CASSSSTGYEQFF. This chain uses TRBV7-2 with TRBJ2-1; tentative D call: TRBD1 (6 bases). Germline V CDR1 and CDR2: SGHTA, FQGNSA. CDR3 length equals 13 residues. Trimming took off 4 bases at V and 8 bases at J, with 12 bases between the two ends.